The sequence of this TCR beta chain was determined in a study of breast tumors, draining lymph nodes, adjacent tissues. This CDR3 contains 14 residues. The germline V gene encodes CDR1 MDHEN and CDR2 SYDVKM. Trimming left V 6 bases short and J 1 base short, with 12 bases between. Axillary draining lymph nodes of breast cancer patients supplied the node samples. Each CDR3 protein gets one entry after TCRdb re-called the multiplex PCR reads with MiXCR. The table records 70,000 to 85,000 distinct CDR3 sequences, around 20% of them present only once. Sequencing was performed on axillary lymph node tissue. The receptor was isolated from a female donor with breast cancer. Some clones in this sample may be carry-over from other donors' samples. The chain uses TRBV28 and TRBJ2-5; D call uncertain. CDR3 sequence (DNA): TGTGCCAGCAGAAAGAGCGTCTCCCAAGAGACCCAGTACTTC. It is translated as CASRKSVSQETQYF.